This TCR beta chain was recorded in a study of blood T cell repertoires in COVID-19. This table comes from immunoSEQ multiplex PCR, and its TCRdb copy is limited to in-frame clones, with some not included. Of 84,000 or so clones listed, around four fifths are singletons. This clone was seen only once. The CDR3 runs to 17 residues. The chain recombines TRBV21-1 with TRBJ1-1; no DNA check was done on the table's D call, TRBD1. TRBV21-1 represents a pseudogene. The clonotype was recovered from a human donor in a cohort sampled during active COVID-19. Sequencing was performed on peripheral blood. CDR3 sequence: CASSRRTGGMGNTEAFF. The DNA of the CDR3 is TGTGCCAGCAGCAGGAGGACAGGGGGAATGGGGAACACTGAAGCTTTCTTT.